A single sample is the source of the 6 T cell receptor beta chains below, sequenced in a study of cytotoxic CD8 clonotypes in ibrutinib-treated CLL. Repertoires were generated with immunoSEQ multiplex PCR, while TCRdb's copy carries only in-frame clones and drops some. The sample consists of about 120,000 clones, roughly 57% of them appearing once. The sample here was PBMCs, taken after 24 months of ibrutinib treatment. These receptors all stem from a human donor with chronic lymphocytic leukemia.

V and J are TRBV6-5 and TRBJ1-3; D is possibly TRBD1 (6 bases). The V and J ends lost 0 bases and 4 bases respectively, with 13 bases between them. Germline values: CDR1 MNHEY, CDR2 SVGAGI. The CDR3 is 16 residues long. CDR3 in amino acids: CASSYSVQGTGNTIYF. The CDR3 DNA reads TGTGCCAGCAGTTACTCAGTTCAGGGGACGGGAAACACCATATATTTT.

The V call is TRBV30, the J call TRBJ1-2; 8 bases map to TRBD1. CDR3 length: 14 amino acids. Unmatched junction bases numbered 8, after V lost 4 bases and J lost 4 bases. From germline, CDR1 is GTSNPN and CDR2 SVGIG (reference sequence). CDR3 sequence (DNA): TGTGCCTGGACCGCCGGGACAGGAGGCTATGGCTACACCTTC. Translating gives CAWTAGTGGYGYTF.

This chain uses TRBV5-1 with TRBJ2-1, with 12 positions matching TRBD2. Per the germline V gene, CDR1 is SGHRS and CDR2 is YFSETQ. CDR3 length: 15 amino acids. Losses at the gene ends were 4 bases for V and 5 bases for J; bases not matched to a gene: 4. The CDR3 region is CASSPSGGADNEQFF. For the CDR3, the DNA is TGCGCCAGCAGCCCTAGCGGGGGGGCCGACAATGAGCAGTTCTTC.

This clone was detected a few times. The chain links TRBV6-5 to TRBJ1-6; the D gene is possibly TRBD1 (5 bases). V gave up 2 bases and J gave up 10 bases, with 18 bases separating them. The germline CDR1 and CDR2 sequences are MNHEY and SVGAGI. The length of the CDR3 is 16 residues. The CDR3 loop reads CASSYRLRDGNSPLHF. The CDR3 DNA follows: TGTGCCAGCAGTTACAGGTTGCGGGACGGGAACTCACCCCTCCACTTT.

CDR3 nucleotide sequence: TGTGCCAGCGGCACGGACAGGGGAAACACCATATATTTT. Protein product: CASGTDRGNTIYF. The chain links TRBV28 to TRBJ1-3; TRBD1 matches at 7 bases. The germline V gene encodes CDR1 MDHEN and CDR2 SYDVKM. The V segment lost 8 bases and the J segment 4 bases; nucleotides outside the gene matches: 5. The CDR3 extends over 13 amino acids.

V is TRBV29-1 and J is TRBJ2-1; D possibly uses TRBD1 or TRBD2 (6 bases each). Deletions cut 3 bases from V and 10 bases from J, with 16 bases between. The V gene's germline CDR1 is SQVTM and CDR2 ANQGSEA. The CDR3 length is 13 residues. As DNA, the CDR3 is TGCAGCGTTGAGCAGGTAGGGGGAGGCGAGCAGTTCTTC. Translating it yields CSVEQVGGGEQFF.